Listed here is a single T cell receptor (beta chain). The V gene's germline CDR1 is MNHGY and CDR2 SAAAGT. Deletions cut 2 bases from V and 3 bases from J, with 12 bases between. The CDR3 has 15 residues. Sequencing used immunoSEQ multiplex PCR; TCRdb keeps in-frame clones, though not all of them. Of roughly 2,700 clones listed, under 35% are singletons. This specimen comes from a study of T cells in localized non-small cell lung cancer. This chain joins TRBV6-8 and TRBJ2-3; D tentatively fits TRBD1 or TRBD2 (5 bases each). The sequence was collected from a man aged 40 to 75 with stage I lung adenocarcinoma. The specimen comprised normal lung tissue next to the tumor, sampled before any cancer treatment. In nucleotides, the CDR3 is TGTGCCAGCAGTTACACGGGACGGGCGACAGATACGCAGTATTTT. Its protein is CASSYTGRATDTQYF.